This T cell receptor beta chain was sequenced in a study of blood T cells in healthy people across ages. Study conclusions and caveats: Roughly linear age-related decline in beta diversity appeared, significant by age about 40.

The CDR3 length is 15 residues. V shed 6 bases, J shed 4 bases, and the junction held 8 bases outside the gene matches. Germline CDR1 reads MNHEY; CDR2 reads SVGAGI. The authors extracted at least 5.5 micrograms of total RNA per sample. The use of a sample-barcoded 5' primer and a J-beta primer mix characterized a second PCR of roughly 6 to 11 cycles. Tags on each cDNA molecule came from a template-switch adaptor with 12 random nucleotides. TCRdb called the 5' RACE reads again in MiXCR, with one record for every CDR3 protein. This table has 1 million or so distinct CDR3 sequences, less than 25% appearing once. As regards this clonotype: What it recognizes is unknown.

This sample also belongs to another study, concerning T cells of mothers and their children. That investigation notes: None of the identified T cell clones proved to be persistent microchimeric clones.

The specimen was blood. V is TRBV6-5 and J is TRBJ1-5; the match to TRBD1 covers 8 bases. This TCR was recovered from a girl aged 2 to 9 in good health. CDR3 DNA: TGTGCCAGCAGCCGCCCTGGGACAGGAAATCAGCCCCAGCATTTT. It encodes CASSRPGTGNQPQHF.